This TCR beta chain originates from a study of T cells after yellow fever vaccination. In making TCR cDNA, 5'RACE template switching added a universal primer site and UMIs to it. TCRdb recomputed calls from the 5' RACE reads with MiXCR, one row per CDR3 protein. The sample holds 45,000 to 60,000 distinct CDR3 sequences, 5% to 6.5% seen once. Source: PBMCs, either bulk or a sorted T-cell subset (CD4+, CD8+, memory, or dextramer-sorted; not recorded which), taken on the day of the yellow fever booster vaccination. The origin of this receptor is a man between 18 and 29 years old who received the YFV17D yellow fever vaccine.

Here the CDR3 DNA reads TGTGCCAGCAGTGCCGACGGACTAGCGGGGGTCAATGAGCAGTTCTTC. Residues: CASSADGLAGVNEQFF. The chain uses TRBV28 and TRBJ2-1, with 13 nucleotides matching TRBD2. The CDR3 is made up of 16 amino acids. V lost 5 bases and J lost 6; bases outside the gene matches: 7. Looked up from germline, CDR1 is MDHEN and CDR2 is SYDVKM.